The sequence of this TCR beta chain was determined in a study of molecular identifiers for immune sequencing clone quantification. Bulk libraries came from a prior protocol with listed TCR primers. Each CDR3 protein is one row after TCRdb ran MiXCR on the PCR reads. The data contain approximately 550,000 distinct CDR3 sequences, less than 30% of them singletons. V lost 6 bases and J lost 2; bases outside the gene matches: 2. Germline V gene lookup returns CDR1 SQVTM and CDR2 ANQGSEA. This CDR3 comprises 13 residues. Libraries for naive CD8 T cells, which were made from about 20,000 to 1,000,000 sorted cells, drew on 10%, 30% or 50% of the RNA. Broader study findings: Highly expanded clone sizes could be underestimated by identical TCR molecules that share a barcode.

As concerns this clonotype: Antigen unknown.

The J gene is TRBJ2-7, the V gene TRBV29-1, with TRBD2 matching over 12 bases. The sample was naive CD8+ T cells from blood, with Jurkat cell RNA spiked in. Subset denoted: FACS-sorted CD8+CD4-CCR7+CD45RA+ naive T cells. The clonotype comes from a human donor in good health. Some libraries in this study had Jurkat cell RNA spiked in. The CDR3 DNA reads as TGCAGCGTACGGACTAGCGGGACCTACGAGCAGTACTTC. Its protein is CSVRTSGTYEQYF.